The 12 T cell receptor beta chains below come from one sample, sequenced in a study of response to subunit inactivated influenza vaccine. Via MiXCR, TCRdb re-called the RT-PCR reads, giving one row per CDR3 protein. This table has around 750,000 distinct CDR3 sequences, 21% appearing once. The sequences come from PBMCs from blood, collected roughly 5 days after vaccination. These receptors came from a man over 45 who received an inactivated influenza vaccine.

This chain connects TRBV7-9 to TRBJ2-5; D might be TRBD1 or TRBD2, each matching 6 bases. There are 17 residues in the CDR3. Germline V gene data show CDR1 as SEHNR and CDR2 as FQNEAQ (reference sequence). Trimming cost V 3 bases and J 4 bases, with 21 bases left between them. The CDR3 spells CASSLGRGHWETETQYF. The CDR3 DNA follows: TGTGCCAGCAGCTTGGGGCGGGGACATTGGGAGACAGAGACCCAGTACTTC.

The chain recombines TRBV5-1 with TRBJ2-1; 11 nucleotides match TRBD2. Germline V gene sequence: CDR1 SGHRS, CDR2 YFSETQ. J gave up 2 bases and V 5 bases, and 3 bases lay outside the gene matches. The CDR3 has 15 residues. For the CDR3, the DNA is TGCGCCAGCAGAGAACTAGCGGGGGCCTACAATGAGCAGTTCTTC. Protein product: CASRELAGAYNEQFF.

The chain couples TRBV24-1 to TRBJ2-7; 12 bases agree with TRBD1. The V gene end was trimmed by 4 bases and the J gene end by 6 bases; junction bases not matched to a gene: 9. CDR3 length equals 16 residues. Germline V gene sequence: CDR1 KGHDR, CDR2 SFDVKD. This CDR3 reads CATSDPGTGGGGEQYF. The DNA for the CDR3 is TGTGCCACCAGTGACCCCGGGACAGGGGGCGGGGGCGAGCAGTACTTC.

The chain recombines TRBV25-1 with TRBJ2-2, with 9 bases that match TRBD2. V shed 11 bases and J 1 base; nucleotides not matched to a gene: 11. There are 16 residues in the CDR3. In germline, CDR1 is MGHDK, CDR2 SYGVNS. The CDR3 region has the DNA TGTGCCTGCCTAAGACTAGCGGAGTTGAACACCGGGGAGCTGTTTTTT. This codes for CACLRLAELNTGELFF.

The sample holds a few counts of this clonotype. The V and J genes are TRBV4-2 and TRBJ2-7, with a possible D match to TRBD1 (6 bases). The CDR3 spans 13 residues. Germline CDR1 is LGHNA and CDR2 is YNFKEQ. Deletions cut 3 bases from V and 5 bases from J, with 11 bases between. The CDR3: CASSQGQYDEQYF. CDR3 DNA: TGTGCCAGCAGCCAGGGACAATATGACGAGCAGTACTTC.

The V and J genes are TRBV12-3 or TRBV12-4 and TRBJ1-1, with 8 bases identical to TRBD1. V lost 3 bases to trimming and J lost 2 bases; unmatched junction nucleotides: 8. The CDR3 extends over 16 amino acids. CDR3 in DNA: TGTGCCAGCAGTTTTTTGAGAGACAGGGGTAACACTGAAGCTTTCTTT. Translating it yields CASSFLRDRGNTEAFF.

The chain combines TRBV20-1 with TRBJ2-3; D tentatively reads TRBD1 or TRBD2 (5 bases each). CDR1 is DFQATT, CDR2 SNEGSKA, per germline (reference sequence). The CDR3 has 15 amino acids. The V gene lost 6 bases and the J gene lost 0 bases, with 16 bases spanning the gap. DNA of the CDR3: TGCAGTGCGGGCCGGGGCAAGACTAGCACAGATACGCAGTATTTT. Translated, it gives CSAGRGKTSTDTQYF.

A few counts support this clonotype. The CDR3 sequence: CATSALTDPGVRTDTQYF. CDR3 nucleotide sequence: TGTGCCACCAGTGCTCTGACAGACCCGGGGGTTCGGACAGATACGCAGTATTTT. The J gene is TRBJ2-3, the V gene TRBV24-1, with a weak D call TRBD2 (6 bases). V was clipped by 5 bases and J by 3 bases, with 23 bases between them. The germline gives CDR1 KGHDR, CDR2 SFDVKD. CDR3 length: 18 residues.

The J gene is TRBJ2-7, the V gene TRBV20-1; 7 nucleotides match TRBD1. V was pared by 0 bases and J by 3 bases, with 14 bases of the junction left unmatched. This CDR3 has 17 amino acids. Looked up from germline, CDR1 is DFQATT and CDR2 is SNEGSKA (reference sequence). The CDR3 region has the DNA TGCAGTGCTAGAGATCCGGCCTGGGACAGAAACTACTACGAGCAGTACTTC. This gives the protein CSARDPAWDRNYYEQYF.

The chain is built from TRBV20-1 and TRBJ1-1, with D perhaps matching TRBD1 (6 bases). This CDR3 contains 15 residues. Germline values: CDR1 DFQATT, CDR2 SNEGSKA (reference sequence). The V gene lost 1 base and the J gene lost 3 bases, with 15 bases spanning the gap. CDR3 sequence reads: CSARGGHRADTEAFF. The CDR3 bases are TGCAGTGCTAGAGGCGGACACAGGGCGGACACTGAAGCTTTCTTT.

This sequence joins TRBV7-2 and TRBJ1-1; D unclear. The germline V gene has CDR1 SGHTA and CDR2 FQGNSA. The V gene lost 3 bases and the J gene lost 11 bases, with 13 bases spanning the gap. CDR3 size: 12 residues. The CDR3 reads CASSLILGLAFF. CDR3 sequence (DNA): TGTGCCAGCAGCTTGATTTTGGGGTTGGCTTTCTTT.

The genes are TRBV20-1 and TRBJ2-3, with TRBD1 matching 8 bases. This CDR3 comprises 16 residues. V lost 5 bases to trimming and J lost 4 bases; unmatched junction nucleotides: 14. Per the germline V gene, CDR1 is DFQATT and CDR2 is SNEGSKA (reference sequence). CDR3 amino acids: CSAPRRRTGPADTQYF. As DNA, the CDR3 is TGCAGTGCTCCGAGACGAAGGACAGGGCCAGCAGATACGCAGTATTTT.